Included here is one TCR beta chain sequence, with context. V lost 0 bases and J lost 5; bases outside the gene matches: 6. From germline, CDR1 is SGHDT and CDR2 YYEEEE. This CDR3 has 15 residues. The data were taken from a study of blood T cell repertoires in COVID-19. In the original workflow: Reference gene primer amplification yielded estimated nucleated cell counts. The table came from immunoSEQ multiplex PCR; TCRdb's copy has only in-frame clones and leaves some out. D and trimming were read from the DNA, whereas the V and J calls and clone size are those reported in that table. Of about 190,000 clones in the sample, 89% were seen once.

Sequenced input: peripheral blood. The genes are TRBV5-6 and TRBJ2-7; 9 positions agree with TRBD1. The source of this sequence is a man in his forties with acute or convalescent COVID-19. CDR3 amino acids: CASSLVGQGKNEQYF. The CDR3 bases are TGTGCCAGCAGCTTGGTAGGACAGGGGAAAAACGAGCAGTACTTC.